What follows are 30 T cell receptor beta chains derived from one specimen sequenced in a study of blood T cell repertoires in COVID-19. Here immunoSEQ multiplex PCR was the method, and the copy in TCRdb shows in-frame clones only, minus some. The data show roughly 180,000 clones, about 80% seen once. The source material was PBMCs or T cells enriched from blood (not recorded which). These receptor sequences come from a man between 50 and 59 years old who had recovered from COVID-19.

The V and J genes are TRBV4-2 and TRBJ2-3; 7 bases line up with TRBD2. V dropped 3 bases and J dropped 3; count of bases not matched to a gene: 0. CDR1 is LGHNA and CDR2 is YNFKEQ in the germline V gene. The CDR3 sequence is 13 residues long. For the CDR3, the DNA is TGTGCCAGCAGCCAGCGGGAGACAGATACGCAGTATTTT. It encodes CASSQRETDTQYF.

On this clone: The same CDR3 is also encoded by other DNA sequences in this sample. The chain couples TRBV28 to TRBJ1-3; D perhaps matches TRBD1 (5 bases). From germline, CDR1 is MDHEN and CDR2 SYDVKM. The CDR3 runs 14 residues. V gave up 5 bases and J gave up 2 bases, with 10 bases separating them. CDR3 sequence reads: CASSLGGAGNTIYF. The CDR3, as DNA: TGTGCCAGCAGTCTTGGGGGGGCTGGAAACACCATATATTTT.

This chain uses TRBV27 with TRBJ1-2; 8 positions match TRBD1. Germline V gene data show CDR1 as MNHEY and CDR2 as SMNVEV (reference sequence). V was clipped by 6 bases and J by 5 bases; unmatched bases: 5. The length of the CDR3 is 13 residues. The CDR3 is CASRDRESYGYTF. Written as DNA, the CDR3 is TGTGCCAGCAGGGACAGGGAGTCGTATGGCTACACCTTC.

This clone was counted a few times. The chain recombines TRBV6-1 with TRBJ1-5; D unresolved. Germline V CDR1 and CDR2: MNHNS, SASEGT. The CDR3 totals 13 residues. Deletions cut 3 bases from V and 4 bases from J, with 7 bases between. The DNA for the CDR3 is TGTGCCAGCAGTGAGGCAGGTAATCAGCCCCAGCATTTT. It is translated as CASSEAGNQPQHF.

This clone was detected only a few times. The chain carries TRBV4-2 and TRBJ2-5; TRBD2 matches at 9 bases. The ends lost 0 bases at V and 6 bases at J; junction bases unmatched: 17. The CDR3 contains 19 residues. Germline V gene data show CDR1 as LGHNA and CDR2 as YNFKEQ. CDR3 region: CASSQERASGEPNLQTQYF. The CDR3, as DNA: TGTGCCAGCAGCCAAGAGCGGGCTAGCGGGGAACCAAACCTGCAGACCCAGTACTTC.

The V gene is TRBV2, the J gene TRBJ2-5, with D possibly being TRBD2 (5 bases). Germline CDR1 SNHLY, CDR2 FYNNEI. Trimming pared 4 bases from V and 5 bases from J, leaving 14 bases between. The CDR3 extends over 14 amino acids. CDR3 coding DNA: TGTGCCAGCAGTGTTCGACCCGGCGGGGAGACCCAGTACTTC. It encodes CASSVRPGGETQYF.

The chain is built from TRBV24-1 and TRBJ2-3; 9 bases agree with TRBD2. The V segment lost 4 bases and the J segment 1 base; nucleotides outside the gene matches: 5. Germline assignment: CDR1 KGHDR and CDR2 SFDVKD. This CDR3 spans 16 amino acids. CDR3 sequence: CATSEPSSGGTDTQYF. In nucleotides, the CDR3 is TGTGCCACCAGTGAGCCCTCTAGCGGGGGCACAGATACGCAGTATTTT.

The genes are TRBV7-9 and TRBJ1-1; the match to TRBD1 covers 7 bases. The germline CDR1 and CDR2 sequences are SEHNR and FQNEAQ (reference sequence). J lost 4 bases, V lost 5 bases, and 10 bases had no gene match. The CDR3 spans 15 residues. The CDR3 coding sequence is TGTGCCAGCAGCCTATCGGGGACAGCCGCCACTGAAGCTTTCTTT. This gives the protein CASSLSGTAATEAFF.

The chain has TRBV7-2 and TRBJ2-3; TRBD2 matches at 8 bases. The CDR3 has 15 residues. Germline V gene sequence: CDR1 SGHTA, CDR2 FQGNSA. With 2 bases clipped from V and 4 bases from J, the junction kept 5 bases outside the gene matches. This CDR3 is CASSLSRAGADTQYF. In DNA, the CDR3 is TGTGCCAGCAGCTTATCGCGAGCGGGGGCAGATACGCAGTATTTT. Based on the CDR3 plus reference TRBV7-2 and TRBJ2-3, the full variable domain is GAGVSQSPSNKVTEKGKDVELRCDPISGHTALYWYRQSLGQGLEFLIYFQGNSAPDKSGLPSDRFSAERTGGSVSTLTIQRTQQEDSAVYLCASSLSRAGADTQYFGPGTRLTVL.

This rearrangement joins TRBV28 to TRBJ2-7, with TRBD1 matching over 9 bases. The CDR3 has 15 residues. CDR1 is MDHEN, CDR2 SYDVKM, per germline. J gave up 1 base and V 4 bases, and 5 bases lay outside the gene matches. CDR3 in DNA: TGTGCCAGCAGTTCCGGGACAGGGTATTCCTACGAGCAGTACTTC. Protein sequence: CASSSGTGYSYEQYF.

The J gene is TRBJ2-7, the V gene TRBV6-5, with a weak D call TRBD2 (5 bases). The CDR3 runs to 13 residues. Per germline, CDR1 MNHEY and CDR2 SVGAGI. Trimming shortened V by 8 bases and J by 5 bases, and 16 bases separated the two germline ends. CDR3 sequence: CASGETPRNEQYF. The CDR3, as DNA: TGTGCCAGCGGGGAGACCCCCCGAAACGAGCAGTACTTC.

V is TRBV18 and J is TRBJ1-6; D possibly corresponds to TRBD1 (5 bases). The CDR3 extends over 14 amino acids. The V and J ends lost 0 bases and 10 bases respectively, with 10 bases between them. Germline V gives CDR1 KGHSH, CDR2 LQKENI. This CDR3 is CASSPPGGGSPLHF. Here the CDR3 DNA reads TGTGCCAGCTCACCACCGGGGGGAGGCTCACCCCTCCACTTT.

This chain uses TRBV2 with TRBJ1-5; D uncertain. The V end was cut by 7 bases, the J end by 0 bases, with 7 bases between. CDR3 length: 13 amino acids. The germline gives CDR1 SNHLY, CDR2 FYNNEI. DNA for the CDR3: TGTGCCAGCAACTTTGATAGCAATCAGCCCCAGCATTTT. It is translated as CASNFDSNQPQHF. Together with reference TRBV2 and TRBJ1-5, the CDR3 gives the full variable domain: EPEVTQTPSHQVTQMGQEVILRCVPISNHLYFYWYRQILGQKVEFLVSFYNNEISEKSEIFDDQFSVERPDGSNFTLKIRSTKLEDSAMYFCASNFDSNQPQHFGDGTRLSIL.

The chain uses TRBV28 and TRBJ1-5; D remains unclear. Trimming took 5 bases from V and 6 from J, leaving 8 bases between them. This CDR3 comprises 12 residues. CDR1 is MDHEN and CDR2 is SYDVKM in the germline V gene. This CDR3 reads CASSLSLQPQHF. CDR3 DNA: TGTGCCAGCAGTCTCTCCCTTCAGCCCCAGCATTTT.

The rearrangement uses TRBV9 and TRBJ2-7; possible D gene TRBD2, 5 bases. This CDR3 spans 14 amino acids. Trimming removed 5 bases at V and 3 bases at J, with 15 bases between. The germline CDR1 and CDR2 sequences are SGDLS and YYNGEE. CDR3 nucleotides: TGTGCCAGCAGGACGGGATCCGGGTTCTACGAGCAGTACTTC. Translated, it gives CASRTGSGFYEQYF.

The genes are TRBV10-3 and TRBJ2-5; 8 bases are shared with TRBD1. The germline V gene has CDR1 ENHRY and CDR2 SYGVKD. Trimming removed 0 bases from V and 5 bases from J; junction bases left unmatched: 14. The CDR3 spans 18 residues. As DNA, the CDR3 is TGTGCCATCAGTGAGTCCGGGGACAGGCTTTTGGCGGTCGAGACCCAGTACTTC. Translation: CAISESGDRLLAVETQYF.

This chain connects TRBV7-3 to TRBJ2-3; 7 positions match TRBD2. J gave up 3 bases and V 8 bases, and 14 bases lay outside the gene matches. The CDR3 contains 16 residues. The germline gives CDR1 SGHTA, CDR2 FQGTGA. DNA of the CDR3: TGTGCCAGCGAGGGCGGGAGCTTTAGGGAGACAGATACGCAGTATTTT. This codes for CASEGGSFRETDTQYF.

This chain uses TRBV29-1 with TRBJ1-4; D might be TRBD1 (5 bases). Looked up from germline, CDR1 is SQVTM and CDR2 is ANQGSEA. The CDR3 is 13 residues long. With 8 bases removed from V and 1 base from J, the gap between germline ends came to 11 bases. The CDR3 bases are TGCAGCCTGGGGGGGGGAACTAATGAAAAACTGTTTTTT. This codes for CSLGGGTNEKLFF. Filled out from reference TRBV29-1 and TRBJ1-4, the complete variable domain reads SAVISQKPSRDICQRGTSLTIQCQVDSQVTMMFWYRQQPGQSLTLIATANQGSEATYESGFVIDKFPISRPNLTFSTLTVSNMSPEDSSIYLCSLGGGTNEKLFFGSGTQLSVL.

This sequence joins TRBV5-3 and TRBJ2-1; 10 bases map to TRBD2. TRBV5-3 is treated as an ORF (open reading frame) with a function not yet certain. CDR3 length equals 15 residues. V gave up 1 base and J gave up 5 bases; unmatched junction bases: 3. The CDR3 DNA reads as TGTGCCAGAAGCTTGACTAGCGGGGACAACAATGAGCAGTTCTTC. Its protein is CARSLTSGDNNEQFF.

V usage is TRBV10-3 and J usage is TRBJ1-1; TRBD1 matches at 7 bases. Trimming took 11 bases from V and 0 from J; bases not matched to a gene: 6. The V gene's germline CDR1 is ENHRY and CDR2 SYGVKD. The CDR3 sequence is 13 residues long. This chain's CDR3 is CASTGQLNTEAFF. As DNA, the CDR3 is TGTGCCTCGACGGGACAGTTGAACACTGAAGCTTTCTTT.

In nucleotides, the CDR3 is TGTGCCTGGAGTGTAGGGACAGGGACTTTCCAACTCTCTGGAAACACCATATATTTT. It encodes CAWSVGTGTFQLSGNTIYF. The V and J genes are TRBV30 and TRBJ1-3, with 9 bases lining up with TRBD1. The junction had 12 bases not matched to a gene; V was cut back by 0 bases and J by 0 bases. The length of the CDR3 is 19 residues. CDR1 and CDR2 (germline): GTSNPN, SVGIG (reference sequence).

The genes are TRBV7-9 and TRBJ2-1; weak D call: TRBD1 (6 bases). V was shortened by 2 bases and J by 3 bases, with 14 bases between the two germline ends. The CDR3 sequence is 16 residues long. Germline loops: CDR1 SEHNR, CDR2 FQNEAQ (reference sequence). In DNA form, the CDR3 reads TGTGCCAGCAGCTTATCAGGGGTGGGCTTCTACAATGAGCAGTTCTTC. This encodes CASSLSGVGFYNEQFF.

The V call is TRBV29-1, the J call TRBJ1-5, with unresolved D. The germline V gene encodes CDR1 SQVTM and CDR2 ANQGSEA. The CDR3 covers 13 residues. V was pared by 1 base and J by 5 bases, with 9 bases between. The CDR3 spells CSVEGIGDQPQHF. For the CDR3, the DNA is TGCAGCGTTGAAGGTATCGGGGATCAGCCCCAGCATTTT.

J is TRBJ1-1 and V is TRBV7-9; D possibly corresponds to TRBD1 (5 bases). The CDR3 spans 15 residues. The V and J ends lost 3 bases and 2 bases respectively, with 13 bases between them. The germline gives CDR1 SEHNR, CDR2 FQNEAQ (reference sequence). The CDR3 sequence is CASSLGPGINTEAFF. The CDR3 region has the DNA TGTGCCAGCAGCTTGGGGCCAGGGATAAACACTGAAGCTTTCTTT.

The chain couples TRBV27 to TRBJ2-2; 9 bases line up with TRBD1. CDR3 size: 14 residues. With 7 bases clipped from V and 6 bases from J, the junction kept 6 bases outside the gene matches. In germline, CDR1 is MNHEY, CDR2 SMNVEV (reference sequence). The DNA of the CDR3 is TGTGCCAGCAAGGACAGGGGAGGATCCGGGGAGCTGTTTTTT. Protein: CASKDRGGSGELFF.

The CDR3 region has the DNA TGTGCCAGCAGAATAGCGGGAGGGTTGGAGACCCAGTACTTC. It specifies CASRIAGGLETQYF. The chain employs TRBV11-2 and TRBJ2-5; TRBD2 matches 11 bases. The length of the CDR3 is 14 residues. Trimming at V came to 6 bases and at J to 5 bases, leaving 5 bases not matched to a gene. Germline V gives CDR1 SGHAT, CDR2 FQNNGV.

The rearrangement links TRBV11-2 to TRBJ1-1; D is uncertain. The germline CDR1 and CDR2 sequences are SGHAT and FQNNGV. Trimming took 3 bases from V and 5 from J, leaving 7 bases between them. This CDR3 is 12 amino acids long. The CDR3 nucleotides are TGTGCCAGCAGCTTGGAGAAGACTGAAGCTTTCTTT. It codes for CASSLEKTEAFF.

The chain recombines TRBV10-1 with TRBJ1-3, with D uncertain. The length of the CDR3 is 13 residues. Germline V gives CDR1 WNHNN, CDR2 SYGVQD (reference sequence). The V end was cut by 7 bases, the J end by 0 bases, with 7 bases between. The CDR3: CASKDNSGNTIYF. The CDR3 nucleotides read TGCGCCAGCAAAGACAACTCTGGAAACACCATATATTTT.

This clone was recorded at least ten times. The chain couples TRBV5-8 to TRBJ2-1, with 10 bases identical to TRBD2. The CDR3 totals 14 residues. Germline V gene data show CDR1 as SGHTS and CDR2 as YDEGEE. V dropped 7 bases and J dropped 4; count of bases not matched to a gene: 5. The CDR3 DNA reads TGTGCCAGCCTCGAGCGGGGGGGGTACAATGAGCAGTTCTTC. Residues: CASLERGGYNEQFF. Together with reference TRBV5-8 and TRBJ2-1, the CDR3 gives the full variable domain: EAGVTQSPTHLIKTRGQQATLRCSPISGHTSVYWYQQALGLGLQFLLWYDEGEERNRGNFPPRFSGRQFPNYSSELNVNALELEDSALYLCASLERGGYNEQFFGPGTRLTVL.

The chain combines TRBV5-1 with TRBJ2-3, with 7 bases lining up with TRBD2. The CDR3 contains 19 residues. Germline CDR1 and CDR2: SGHRS and YFSETQ. Unmatched junction bases numbered 17, after V lost 4 bases and J lost 0 bases. The DNA of the CDR3 is TGCGCCAGCAGCCACGTAACGGCATCTAGCGGAAGCAGCACAGATACGCAGTATTTT. It translates to CASSHVTASSGSSTDTQYF.